Below are 5 T cell receptor beta chains sequenced from a single sample in a study of OX40 agonist ivuxolimab in advanced cancers. Method: immunoSEQ multiplex PCR; TCRdb's copy keeps in-frame clones and lacks some. In the table there are approximately 23,000 clones, almost 85% of which are singletons. Source: CD4+ or CD8+ T cells sorted from blood, taken in a trial of the OX40 agonist ivuxolimab. The receptors come from an adult with an advanced solid tumor such as melanoma, head and neck, liver or kidney cancer.

The genes are TRBV28 and TRBJ1-1; D gene ambiguous. V shed 4 bases and J shed 0 bases, with 18 bases lying between them. Germline-derived CDR1 and CDR2 are MDHEN and SYDVKM. The CDR3 is 17 amino acids. This CDR3 is CASSWVAWEGLNTEAFF. The CDR3, as DNA: TGTGCCAGCAGTTGGGTCGCCTGGGAGGGCCTGAACACTGAAGCTTTCTTT.

The chain links TRBV27 to TRBJ2-1, with 14 bases matching TRBD2. CDR3 length equals 15 residues. V shed 4 bases and J 6 bases; nucleotides not matched to a gene: 2. In germline, CDR1 is MNHEY, CDR2 SMNVEV (reference sequence). The CDR3 loop reads CASSWGTSGGNEQFF. For the CDR3, the DNA is TGTGCCAGCAGTTGGGGGACTAGCGGGGGCAATGAGCAGTTCTTC.

This clone was observed a few times. The chain couples TRBV2 to TRBJ1-2; weak D call: TRBD1 (5 bases). The germline V gene has CDR1 SNHLY and CDR2 FYNNEI. The CDR3 is 15 residues long. The V gene lost 6 bases and the J gene lost 4 bases, with 18 bases spanning the gap. This CDR3 is CASRLDRYPSYGYTF. CDR3 bases: TGTGCCAGCAGGCTTGACAGATATCCATCCTATGGCTACACCTTC. The whole variable domain, remainder taken from reference TRBV2 and TRBJ1-2, is EPEVTQTPSHQVTQMGQEVILRCVPISNHLYFYWYRQILGQKVEFLVSFYNNEISEKSEIFDDQFSVERPDGSNFTLKIRSTKLEDSAMYFCASRLDRYPSYGYTFGSGTRLTVV.

This rearrangement joins TRBV6-6 to TRBJ1-1; perhaps TRBD1 as D (5 bases). The CDR3 sequence is 13 residues long. Germline assignment: CDR1 MNHNY and CDR2 SVGAGI (reference sequence). Trimming left V 8 bases short and J 1 base short, with 11 bases between. The CDR3 loop is CASSTQGNTEAFF. DNA of the CDR3: TGTGCCAGCTCCACCCAGGGGAACACTGAAGCTTTCTTT.

The chain is built from TRBV6-6 and TRBJ2-7, with TRBD1 identical over 7 bases. The germline V gene encodes CDR1 MNHNY and CDR2 SVGAGI (reference sequence). This CDR3 spans 13 amino acids. V gave up 2 bases and J gave up 6 bases; unmatched junction bases: 4. Here the CDR3 DNA reads TGTGCCAGCAGTTACAGTGCAGGGGGCGAGCAGTACTTC. Encoded protein: CASSYSAGGEQYF.